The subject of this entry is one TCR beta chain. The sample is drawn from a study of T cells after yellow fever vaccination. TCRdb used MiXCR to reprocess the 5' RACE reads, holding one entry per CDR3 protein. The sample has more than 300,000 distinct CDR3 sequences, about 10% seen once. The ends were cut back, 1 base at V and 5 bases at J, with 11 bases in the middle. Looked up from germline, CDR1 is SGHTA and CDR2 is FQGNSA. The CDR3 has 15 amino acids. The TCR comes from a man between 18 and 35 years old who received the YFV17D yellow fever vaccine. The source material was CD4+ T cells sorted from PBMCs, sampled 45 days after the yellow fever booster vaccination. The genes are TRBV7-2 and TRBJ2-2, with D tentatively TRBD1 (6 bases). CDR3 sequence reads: CASSLESTGTGELFF. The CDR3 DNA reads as TGTGCCAGCAGCTTAGAATCCACAGGGACCGGGGAGCTGTTTTTT.